Sample share makes the clone carrying this TCR beta chain large. At the DNA level, this CDR3 is encoded by other sequences in the same sample as well. CDR3 length: 15 residues. Germline-derived CDR1 and CDR2 are SEHNR and FQNEAQ (reference sequence). Trimming at V came to 5 bases and at J to 5 bases, leaving 9 bases not matched to a gene. The assay was immunoSEQ multiplex PCR, and TCRdb's table has in-frame clones only and misses some. In the table there are about 22,000 clones, nearly 80% of which are singletons. This specimen belongs to a study of radiation and T cells in renal cell carcinoma. As to time point: baseline pretreatment blood. Described treatment: 15 Gy SBRT to primary tumor, nephrectomy 4 weeks later.

This chain connects TRBV7-9 to TRBJ1-5, with 7 bases lining up with TRBD1. This TCR was recovered from a man aged 60-69 years with renal cell carcinoma. The starting material was blood, obtained from a patient whose treatment included radiotherapy and nephrectomy. The CDR3 DNA sequence: TGTGCCAGCAGCCCAACAGGGGCGGGCGATCAGCCCCAGCATTTT. The encoded protein is CASSPTGAGDQPQHF.